This T cell receptor (beta chain) was sequenced during a study of T-cell memory formation after mild COVID-19 (dated by TCRdb to 2020 to 2023). Context from the whole study: TCR sequence clusters from the two donors were found to be largely donor specific. T-cell clones expanding and contracting after mild COVID-19 in a couple of donors were tracked by longitudinal TCRalpha and TCRbeta repertoire sequencing. Two young, previously healthy adult volunteers made up the cohort, one male and one female.

CDR1 and CDR2 are drawn from the germline V gene: SGHAT, FQNNGV. Reading from cysteine to phenylalanine, the CDR3 counts 16 amino acids. Solely the CDR3 DNA is kept, with 48 bases framed from the first base. The V end gives up 5 bases and the J end 10 bases, leaving 8 bases in the junction not matched to a gene. To note about this clonotype: Its antigen has not been determined. The input lacks base qualities; no much larger clone sits a single base away.

Results the study describes overall, beyond this receptor: Clones that contracted from day 15 to 85 showed balanced CD4/CD8 phenotypes, whereas a second wave of clones that expanded from day 15 to 37 leaned towards CD4+. The study included only a couple of mild cases, and larger cohorts that include severe cases with pre-infection samples were judged to be necessary. Whether the second-wave clones peaking on day 37 were SARS-CoV-2 specific was not confirmed. Contracting CD4+ clones appeared mostly in the CM and EM memory subsets, whereas CD8+ clones were enriched in EMRA. Some responding clones were detected in pre-infection memory, suggesting pre-existing cross-reactive memory T cells joined the SARS-CoV-2 response.

Ficoll-Paque density gradient centrifugation was used to isolate PBMCs. TCRdb records Illumina NovaSeq 6000 as the sequencer. Using 5'RACE with constant-segment primers, TCRalpha and TCRbeta cDNA libraries were constructed, with sample barcodes and unique molecular identifiers added in the process. Trizol reagent was used to extract RNA from every sample. The libraries were amplified in two PCR steps, and the second step added a second sample barcode and Illumina TruSeq adapters. Libraries were sequenced on an Illumina NovaSeq with 2 x 150 bp paired-end reads. The original pipeline was this. The reads were demultiplexed and collapsed into UMI-guided consensus sequences using migec v1.2.7. With mixcr v2.1.11, UMI consensuses were aligned to TRA and TRB V and J templates and assembled into clonotypes. A clonotype was counted as expanded or contracted only if both edgeR and NoisET called the change significant, with noise models trained on biological replicates. edgeR calls used a false discovery rate-adjusted p below 0.01 and a log2 fold-change threshold of 1. As an exploratory analysis of dynamics, max-normalized trajectories of the 1000 most abundant clonotypes were examined by PCA with hierarchical clustering. Each responding clone was given a CD4 or CD8 phenotype based on the CD4+ and CD8+ repertoires, which had been sequenced separately. TCRdb trimmed the raw reads at Q25, called clones with MiXCR and kept productive beta chains. Each CDR3 protein gets just one entry, which takes the most common genes and DNA from the rows behind it. V and J calls and clone size were set by TCRdb, not the authors. A total of some 330,000 distinct CDR3 sequences appear in this sample, roughly 21% of them only once. The ten top clones hold around 12% of the sample.

Sequencing was carried out using PBMCs or a T cell subset sorted from them (not recorded which). The TCR was taken from an adult woman who had mild COVID-19 (a few samples of this study predate the infection). The sample titles of this study are shuffled in the database, so cell type and time point are left out; the donor was told from shared clones. The receptor chain draws on TRBV11-2 and TRBJ2-2; TRBD2 fits 15 bases in the junction. The CDR3 reads CASSPGLAGGPSELFF. DNA sequence: TGTGCCAGCAGCCCAGGACTAGCGGGGGGGCCGTCGGAGCTGTTTTTT.